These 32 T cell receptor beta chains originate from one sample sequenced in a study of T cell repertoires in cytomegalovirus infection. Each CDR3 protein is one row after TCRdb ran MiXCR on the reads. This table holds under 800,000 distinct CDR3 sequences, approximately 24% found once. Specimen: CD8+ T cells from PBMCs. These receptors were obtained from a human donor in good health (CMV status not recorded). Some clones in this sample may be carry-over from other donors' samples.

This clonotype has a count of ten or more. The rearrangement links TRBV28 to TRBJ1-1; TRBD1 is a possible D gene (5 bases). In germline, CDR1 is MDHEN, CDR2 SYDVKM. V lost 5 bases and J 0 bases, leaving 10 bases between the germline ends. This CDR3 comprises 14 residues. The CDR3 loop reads CASSRDGLNTEAFF. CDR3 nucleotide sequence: TGTGCCAGCAGTAGGGACGGTTTGAACACTGAAGCTTTCTTT. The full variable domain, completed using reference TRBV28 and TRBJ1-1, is DVKVTQSSRYLVKRTGEKVFLECVQDMDHENMFWYRQDPGLGLRLIYFSYDVKMKEKGDIPEGYSVSREKKERFSLILESASTNQTSMYLCASSRDGLNTEAFFGQGTRLTVV.

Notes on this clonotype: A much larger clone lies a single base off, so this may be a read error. The CDR3, as DNA: TGTGCCAGCAGCTCCGGGACAGGGCGCCCTATGCAGTATTTT. It yields the protein CASSSGTGRPMQYF. This chain uses TRBV7-2 with TRBJ2-3; 9 nucleotides agree with TRBD1. CDR1 SGHTA and CDR2 FQGNSA come from the germline V gene. The CDR3 runs 14 residues. The V gene end was trimmed by 4 bases and the J gene end by 11 bases; junction bases not matched to a gene: 10.

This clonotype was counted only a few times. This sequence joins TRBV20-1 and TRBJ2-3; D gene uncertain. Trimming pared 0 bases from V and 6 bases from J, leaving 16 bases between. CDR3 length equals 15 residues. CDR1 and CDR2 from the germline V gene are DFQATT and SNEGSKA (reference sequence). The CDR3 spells CSARDQGAPGDTQYF. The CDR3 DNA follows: TGCAGTGCTAGAGATCAAGGCGCCCCTGGGGATACGCAGTATTTT.

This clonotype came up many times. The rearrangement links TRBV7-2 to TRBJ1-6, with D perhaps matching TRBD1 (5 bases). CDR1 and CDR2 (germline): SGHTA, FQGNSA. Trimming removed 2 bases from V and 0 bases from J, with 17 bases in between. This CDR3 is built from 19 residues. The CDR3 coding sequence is TGTGCCAGCAGCTTAAATTCGCACAGGCCGAGCTCCTATAATTCACCCCTCCACTTT. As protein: CASSLNSHRPSSYNSPLHF.

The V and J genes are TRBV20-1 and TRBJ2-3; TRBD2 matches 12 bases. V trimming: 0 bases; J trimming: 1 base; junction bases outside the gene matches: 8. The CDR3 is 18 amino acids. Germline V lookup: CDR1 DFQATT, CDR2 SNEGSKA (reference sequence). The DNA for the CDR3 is TGCAGTGCTAGAGATCTAGCGGGGGGGCGAGTTCGCACAGATACGCAGTATTTT. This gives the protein CSARDLAGGRVRTDTQYF.

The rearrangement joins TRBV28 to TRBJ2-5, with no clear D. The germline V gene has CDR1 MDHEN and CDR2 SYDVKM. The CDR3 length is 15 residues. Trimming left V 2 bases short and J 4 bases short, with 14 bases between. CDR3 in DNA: TGTGCCAGCAGTTTAGGGCAGGCCTTGGGAGAGACCCAGTACTTC. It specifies CASSLGQALGETQYF.

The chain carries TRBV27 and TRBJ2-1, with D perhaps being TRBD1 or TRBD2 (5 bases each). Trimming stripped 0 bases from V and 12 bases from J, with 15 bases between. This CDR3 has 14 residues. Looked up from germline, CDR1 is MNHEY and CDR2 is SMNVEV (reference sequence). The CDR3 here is CASSLSGVFSGQFF. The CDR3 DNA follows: TGTGCCAGCAGTTTATCGGGGGTTTTCTCCGGGCAGTTCTTC.

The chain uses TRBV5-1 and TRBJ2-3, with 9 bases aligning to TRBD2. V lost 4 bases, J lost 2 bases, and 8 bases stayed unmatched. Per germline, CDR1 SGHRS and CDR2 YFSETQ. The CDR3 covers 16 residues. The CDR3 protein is CASSPAAGGYTDTQYF. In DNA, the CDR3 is TGCGCCAGCAGCCCCGCCGCGGGGGGGTACACAGATACGCAGTATTTT.

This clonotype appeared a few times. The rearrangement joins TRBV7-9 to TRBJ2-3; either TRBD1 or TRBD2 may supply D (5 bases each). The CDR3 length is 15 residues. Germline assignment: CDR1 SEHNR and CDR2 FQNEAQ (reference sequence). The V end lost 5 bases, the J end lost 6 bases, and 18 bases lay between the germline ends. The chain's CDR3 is CASSLRDVLGDTQYF. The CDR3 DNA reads TGTGCCAGCAGCCTTCGGGACGTCTTGGGGGATACGCAGTATTTT.

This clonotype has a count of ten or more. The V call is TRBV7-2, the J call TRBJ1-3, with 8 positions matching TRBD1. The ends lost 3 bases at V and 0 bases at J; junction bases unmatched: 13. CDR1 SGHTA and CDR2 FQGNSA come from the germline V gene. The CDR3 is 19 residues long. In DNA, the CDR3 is TGTGCCAGCAGCTTCCTACCCGGGACAGGAAACTACTCTGGAAACACCATATATTTT. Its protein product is CASSFLPGTGNYSGNTIYF.

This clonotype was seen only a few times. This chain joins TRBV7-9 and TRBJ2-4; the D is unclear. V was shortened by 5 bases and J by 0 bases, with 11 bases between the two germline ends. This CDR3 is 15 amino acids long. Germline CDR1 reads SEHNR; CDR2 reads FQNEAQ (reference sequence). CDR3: CASSGSALAKNIQYF. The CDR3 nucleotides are TGTGCCAGCAGCGGGTCCGCTCTAGCCAAAAACATTCAGTACTTC.

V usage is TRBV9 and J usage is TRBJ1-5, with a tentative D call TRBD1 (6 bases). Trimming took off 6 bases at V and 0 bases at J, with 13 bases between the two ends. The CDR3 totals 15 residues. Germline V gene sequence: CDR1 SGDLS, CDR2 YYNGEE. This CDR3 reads CASNGGADSNQPQHF. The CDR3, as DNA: TGTGCCAGCAACGGGGGGGCGGATAGCAATCAGCCCCAGCATTTT.

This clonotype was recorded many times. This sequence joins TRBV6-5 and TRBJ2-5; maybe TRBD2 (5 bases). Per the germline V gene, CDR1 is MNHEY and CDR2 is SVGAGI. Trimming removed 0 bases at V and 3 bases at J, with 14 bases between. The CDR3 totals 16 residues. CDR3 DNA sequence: TGTGCCAGCAGTTACTCGAGTACGAGGGCCGAAGAGACCCAGTACTTC. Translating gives CASSYSSTRAEETQYF.

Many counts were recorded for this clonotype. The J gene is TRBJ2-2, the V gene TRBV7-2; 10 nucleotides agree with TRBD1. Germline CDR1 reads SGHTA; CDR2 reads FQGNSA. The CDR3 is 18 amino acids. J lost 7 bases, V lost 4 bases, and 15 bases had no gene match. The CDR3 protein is CASSSYPPTGGRDGELFF. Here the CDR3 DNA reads TGTGCCAGCAGCTCCTACCCTCCGACAGGGGGCAGGGACGGGGAGCTGTTTTTT.

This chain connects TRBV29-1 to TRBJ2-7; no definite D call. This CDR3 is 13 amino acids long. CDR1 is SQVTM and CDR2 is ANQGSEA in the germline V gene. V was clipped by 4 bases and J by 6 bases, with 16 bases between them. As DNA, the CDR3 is TGCAGCGTTGTTCCCAGGCCGACCGCCGAGCAGTACGTC. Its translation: CSVVPRPTAEQYV.

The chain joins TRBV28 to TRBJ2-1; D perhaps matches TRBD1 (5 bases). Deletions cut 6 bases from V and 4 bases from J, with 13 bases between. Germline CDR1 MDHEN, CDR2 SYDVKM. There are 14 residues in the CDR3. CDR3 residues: CASRLKGEYNEQFF. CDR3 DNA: TGTGCCAGCAGACTTAAAGGGGAATACAATGAGCAGTTCTTC.

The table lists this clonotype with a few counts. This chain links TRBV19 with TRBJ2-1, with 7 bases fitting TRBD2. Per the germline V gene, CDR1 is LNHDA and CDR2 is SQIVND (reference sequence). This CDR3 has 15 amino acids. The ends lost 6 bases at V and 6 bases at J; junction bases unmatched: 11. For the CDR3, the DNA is TGTGCCAGTAGCCTCAGCGGGACTTACGTCAATGAGCAGTTCTTC. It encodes CASSLSGTYVNEQFF.

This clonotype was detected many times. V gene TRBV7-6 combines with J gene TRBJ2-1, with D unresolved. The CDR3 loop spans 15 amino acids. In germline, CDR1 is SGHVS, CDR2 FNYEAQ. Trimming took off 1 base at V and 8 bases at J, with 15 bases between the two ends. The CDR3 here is CASSLGVRGVDEQFF. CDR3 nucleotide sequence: TGTGCCAGCAGCTTAGGGGTCCGAGGAGTCGATGAGCAGTTCTTC.

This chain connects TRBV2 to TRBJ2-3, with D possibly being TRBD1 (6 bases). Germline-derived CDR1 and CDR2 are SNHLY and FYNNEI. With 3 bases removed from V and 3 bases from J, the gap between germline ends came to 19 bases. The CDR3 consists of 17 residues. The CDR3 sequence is CASSDLSTGEITDTQYF. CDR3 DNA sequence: TGTGCCAGCAGTGACCTATCGACAGGCGAGATTACAGATACGCAGTATTTT.

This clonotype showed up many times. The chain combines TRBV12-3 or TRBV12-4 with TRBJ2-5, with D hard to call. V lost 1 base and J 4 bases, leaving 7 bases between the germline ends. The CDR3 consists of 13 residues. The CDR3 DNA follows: TGTGCCAGCAGTTTAGTGGCAGGAGAGACCCAGTACTTC. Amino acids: CASSLVAGETQYF.

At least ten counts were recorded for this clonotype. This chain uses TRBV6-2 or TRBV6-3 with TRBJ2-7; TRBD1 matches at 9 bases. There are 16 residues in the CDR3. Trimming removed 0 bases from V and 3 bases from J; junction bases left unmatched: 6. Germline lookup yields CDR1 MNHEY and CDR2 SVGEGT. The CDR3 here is CASSYSDRGPYYEQYV. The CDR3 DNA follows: TGTGCCAGCAGTTACTCGGACAGGGGACCCTACTACGAGCAGTACGTC.

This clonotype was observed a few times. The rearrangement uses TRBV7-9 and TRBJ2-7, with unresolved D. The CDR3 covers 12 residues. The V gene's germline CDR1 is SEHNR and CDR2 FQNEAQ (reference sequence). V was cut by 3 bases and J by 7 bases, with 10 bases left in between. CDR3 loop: CASSLGSWEQYV. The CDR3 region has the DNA TGTGCCAGCAGCTTGGGGTCGTGGGAGCAGTACGTC.

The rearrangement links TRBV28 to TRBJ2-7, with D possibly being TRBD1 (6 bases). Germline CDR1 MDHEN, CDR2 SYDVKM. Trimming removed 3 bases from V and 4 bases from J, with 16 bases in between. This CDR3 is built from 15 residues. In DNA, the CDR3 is TGTGCCAGCAGTTTGGGCAGGGGAGCCTTTTACGAGCAGTACGTC. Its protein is CASSLGRGAFYEQYV.

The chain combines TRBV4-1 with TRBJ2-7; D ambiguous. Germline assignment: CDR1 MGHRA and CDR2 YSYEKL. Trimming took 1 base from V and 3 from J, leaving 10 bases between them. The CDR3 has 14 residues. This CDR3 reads CASSQVPGDYEQYF. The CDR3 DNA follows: TGCGCCAGCAGCCAAGTTCCAGGAGACTACGAGCAGTACTTC.

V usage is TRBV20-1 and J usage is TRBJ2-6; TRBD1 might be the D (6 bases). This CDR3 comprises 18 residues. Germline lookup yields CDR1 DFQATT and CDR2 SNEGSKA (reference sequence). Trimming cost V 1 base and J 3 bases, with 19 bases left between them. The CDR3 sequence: CSARVHREGFVGANVLTF. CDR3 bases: TGCAGTGCTAGAGTACACAGGGAAGGTTTTGTTGGGGCCAACGTCCTGACTTTC.

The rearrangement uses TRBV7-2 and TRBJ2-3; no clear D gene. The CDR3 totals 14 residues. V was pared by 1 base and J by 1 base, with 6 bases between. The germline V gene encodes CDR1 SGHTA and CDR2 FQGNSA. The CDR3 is CASSLGHRTDTQYF. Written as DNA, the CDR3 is TGTGCCAGCAGCTTAGGGCATCGCACAGATACGCAGTATTTT. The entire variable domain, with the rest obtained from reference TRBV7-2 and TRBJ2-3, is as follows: GAGVSQSPSNKVTEKGKDVELRCDPISGHTALYWYRQSLGQGLEFLIYFQGNSAPDKSGLPSDRFSAERTGGSVSTLTIQRTQQEDSAVYLCASSLGHRTDTQYFGPGTRLTVL.

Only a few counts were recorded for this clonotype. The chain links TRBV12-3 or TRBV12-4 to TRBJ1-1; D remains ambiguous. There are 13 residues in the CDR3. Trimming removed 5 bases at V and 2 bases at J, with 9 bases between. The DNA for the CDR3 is TGTGCCAGCAGTGTTCCGGGCAACACTGAAGCTTTCTTT. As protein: CASSVPGNTEAFF.

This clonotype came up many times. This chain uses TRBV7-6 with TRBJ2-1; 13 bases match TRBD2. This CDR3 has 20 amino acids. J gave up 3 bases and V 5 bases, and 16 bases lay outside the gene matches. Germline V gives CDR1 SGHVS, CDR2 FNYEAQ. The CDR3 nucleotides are TGTGCCAGCAGCCCCGGCACTAGCGGGGGGGCATCGGGTTTCTACAATGAGCAGTTCTTC. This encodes CASSPGTSGGASGFYNEQFF.

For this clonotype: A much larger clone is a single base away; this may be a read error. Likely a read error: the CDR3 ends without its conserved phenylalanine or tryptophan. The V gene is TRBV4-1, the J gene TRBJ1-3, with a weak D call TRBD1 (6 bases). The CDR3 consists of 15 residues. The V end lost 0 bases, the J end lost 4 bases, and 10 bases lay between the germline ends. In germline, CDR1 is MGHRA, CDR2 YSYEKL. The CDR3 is CASSQDAQGGNTIYL. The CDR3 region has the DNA TGCGCCAGCAGCCAAGATGCACAGGGAGGAAACACCATATATTTA.

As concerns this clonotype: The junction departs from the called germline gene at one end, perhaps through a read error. CDR3 coding DNA: TGTGCCAACAGTAGAACAGGGGTAAGGGAAGCTTTCTTT. Its protein product is CANSRTGVREAFF. The chain employs TRBV27 and TRBJ1-1, with 7 positions matching TRBD1. The CDR3 is 13 amino acids. Germline assignment: CDR1 MNHEY and CDR2 SMNVEV (reference sequence).

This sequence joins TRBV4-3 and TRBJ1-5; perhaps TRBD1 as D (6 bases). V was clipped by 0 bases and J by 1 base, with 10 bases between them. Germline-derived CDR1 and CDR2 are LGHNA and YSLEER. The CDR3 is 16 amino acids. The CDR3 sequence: CASSQDWTASNQPQHF. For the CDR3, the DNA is TGCGCCAGCAGCCAAGATTGGACAGCCAGCAATCAGCCCCAGCATTTT.

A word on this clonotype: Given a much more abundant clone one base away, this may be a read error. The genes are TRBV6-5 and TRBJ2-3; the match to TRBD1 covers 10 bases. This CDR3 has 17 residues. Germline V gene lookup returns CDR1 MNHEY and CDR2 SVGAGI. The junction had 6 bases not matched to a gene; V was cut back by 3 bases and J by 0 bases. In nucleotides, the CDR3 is TGTGCCAGCAGTTATATTCGGACAGGGGGAAGCACAGATACGCAGTATTTT. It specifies CASSYIRTGGSTDTQYF.